This T cell receptor beta chain was profiled in a study of CD8 T cells in Susac syndrome. The RNA, 0.5 to 1 ug, was put through reverse transcription using random hexamers. TCRdb passed the immunoSEQ multiplex PCR reads through MiXCR, listing each CDR3 protein once. The sample includes around 150,000 distinct CDR3 sequences, over 90% of them seen just once. In germline, CDR1 is SQVTM, CDR2 ANQGSEA. The CDR3 loop spans 14 amino acids. Losses at the gene ends were 4 bases for V and 7 bases for J; bases not matched to a gene: 4. This rearrangement joins TRBV29-1 to TRBJ2-1; 13 bases are shared with TRBD2. This receptor was obtained from a human donor with Susac syndrome. Sequenced material: CD4+ T cells from PBMCs. The CDR3: CSVVWTSGRNEQFF. DNA for the CDR3: TGCAGCGTTGTGTGGACTAGCGGGAGAAATGAGCAGTTCTTC.